This section outlines one T cell receptor (beta chain) sequence together with its context. Methods used by the authors: Researchers report that nucleated cell counts were estimated from reference gene primer amplification. The repertoire was sequenced with immunoSEQ multiplex PCR; TCRdb's copy has only in-frame clones and lacks some. V, J and clone size are those of that table, while D and trimming were read from the DNA. The sample holds roughly 150,000 clones, 84% seen once. Everyone who took part was about 18 to 89 years old, and they came from about two dozen US areas. Trimming at V came to 1 base and at J to 12 bases, leaving 9 bases not matched to a gene. Germline V lookup: CDR1 SEHNR, CDR2 FQNEAQ (reference sequence). This CDR3 has 14 amino acids. The entry originates in a study of blood T cell repertoires in COVID-19. About the research overall: Whether acute or convalescent, the COVID-19 samples came from the United States, Italy and Spain.

The sample taken for sequencing was PBMCs or T cells enriched from blood (not recorded which). The V gene is TRBV7-9, the J gene TRBJ1-5, with 7 bases that match TRBD1. This TCR was recovered from a woman under 30 who had been exposed to COVID-19. CDR3 DNA sequence: TGTGCCAGCAGCTTAGAAGGGGGCTTTATGCTCCAGCATTTT. Translating it yields CASSLEGGFMLQHF. The full variable domain, in which reference TRBV7-9 and TRBJ1-5 provide the parts outside the CDR3, is DTGVSQNPRHKITKRGQNVTFRCDPISEHNRLYWYRQTLGQGPEFLTYFQNEAQLEKSRLLSDRFSAERPKGSFSTLEIQRTEQGDSAMYLCASSLEGGFMLQHFGDGTRLSIL.